Sequencing of this T cell receptor beta chain was carried out in a study of OX40 agonist ivuxolimab in advanced cancers. Study information: Patients' therapy was ivuxolimab, an antibody that acts as an agonist of OX40 (CD134). Study findings and constraints: By week 6 at 0.1 to 3.0 mg/kg, blood CD4+ and CD8+ T cells had expanded clonally. Mean expanded clone counts were higher in CD8+ than CD4+ T cells.

This CDR3 region has 14 residues. CDR1 and CDR2 (germline): SGHTA, FQGNSA. V lost 5 bases to trimming and J lost 1 base, with 11 bases between them. Sampling times: baseline, cycle 4 day 1, cycle 7 day 1. Measured with immunoSEQ multiplex PCR; TCRdb has only the in-frame clones, and not every one. The table records around 95,000 clones, 90% to 95% of them present only once. Turning to this clone: The target antigen is unknown.

The gene calls are TRBV7-2 and TRBJ1-1; D is uncertain. This receptor was identified in an adult with an advanced solid tumor such as melanoma, head and neck, liver or kidney cancer. Specimen: CD4+ or CD8+ T cells sorted from blood, collected in a trial of the OX40 agonist ivuxolimab. This CDR3 reads CASSLSPGNTEAFF. In DNA, the CDR3 is TGTGCCAGCAGCCTTAGTCCAGGGAACACTGAAGCTTTCTTT.